Presented here are 24 T cell receptor beta chains from one specimen sequenced in a study of blood T cell repertoires in COVID-19. The table came from immunoSEQ multiplex PCR; TCRdb's copy has only in-frame clones and leaves some out. Here the sample spans fewer than 250,000 clones, 80% to 90% being singletons. The sequencing input was PBMCs or T cells enriched from blood (not recorded which). The receptors originated from a middle-aged woman who had been exposed to COVID-19.

J is TRBJ1-3 and V is TRBV4-1; 8 nucleotides match TRBD1. Germline V gene sequence: CDR1 MGHRA, CDR2 YSYEKL. CDR3 length: 17 residues. Trimming cost V 4 bases and J 3 bases; bases outside gene matches: 11. CDR3 protein: CASSRAPDRGGGNTIYF. The CDR3 DNA reads TGCGCCAGCAGCCGAGCCCCCGACAGGGGAGGTGGAAACACCATATATTTT.

This sequence joins TRBV7-6 and TRBJ1-2, with D unresolved. The V end was cut by 2 bases, the J end by 4 bases, with 17 bases between. Germline CDR1 is SGHVS and CDR2 is FNYEAQ. The CDR3 totals 16 residues. The CDR3 region is CASSLLNSPSPYGYTF. The CDR3 coding sequence is TGTGCCAGCAGCTTACTCAACAGCCCAAGTCCCTATGGCTACACCTTC.

The chain employs TRBV2 and TRBJ1-2; 9 positions match TRBD1. The length of the CDR3 is 15 residues. V was clipped by 6 bases and J by 0 bases; unmatched bases: 5. The germline V gene has CDR1 SNHLY and CDR2 FYNNEI. For the CDR3, the DNA is TGTGCCAGCAGCCAGGACAGGGGAGCTAACTATGGCTACACCTTC. It is translated as CASSQDRGANYGYTF.

There are a few counts of this clone. This chain joins TRBV7-9 and TRBJ2-7; 8 bases map to TRBD1. This CDR3 is built from 14 residues. The junction had 6 bases not matched to a gene; V was cut back by 2 bases and J by 6 bases. Germline V gene sequence: CDR1 SEHNR, CDR2 FQNEAQ (reference sequence). The CDR3, as DNA: TGTGCCAGCAGCTTATCGGACAGGGCGGGCGAGCAGTACTTC. Translated: CASSLSDRAGEQYF.

V and J are TRBV5-8 and TRBJ2-3; TRBD1 agrees at 7 bases. This CDR3 is built from 15 residues. V lost 3 bases and J lost 0; bases outside the gene matches: 4. CDR1 is SGHTS, CDR2 YDEGEE, per germline. The CDR3 coding sequence is TGTGCCAGCAGCTCCTACAGGGGCAGCACAGATACGCAGTATTTT. Amino acid sequence: CASSSYRGSTDTQYF.

In its sample, this clone was seen once. The chain has TRBV5-1 and TRBJ2-2, with unresolved D. The CDR3 totals 15 residues. Germline V CDR1 and CDR2: SGHRS, YFSETQ. Trimming removed 4 bases at V and 0 bases at J, with 10 bases between. The CDR3 DNA follows: TGCGCCAGCAGCGCCTCCGGTTCGAACACCGGGGAGCTGTTTTTT. It encodes CASSASGSNTGELFF.

In its sample, this clone was seen a few times. The chain links TRBV5-8 to TRBJ1-1, with D maybe TRBD1 (5 bases). V was clipped by 6 bases and J by 3 bases, with 9 bases between them. The germline CDR1 and CDR2 sequences are SGHTS and YDEGEE. This CDR3 spans 12 amino acids. Here the CDR3 DNA reads TGTGCCAGCACCACAGGTTACACTGAAGCTTTCTTT. This codes for CASTTGYTEAFF.

J is TRBJ2-7 and V is TRBV7-9; 7 bases are shared with TRBD1. This CDR3 region has 15 residues. V trimming: 4 bases; J trimming: 3 bases; junction bases outside the gene matches: 9. Per germline, CDR1 SEHNR and CDR2 FQNEAQ (reference sequence). The CDR3 DNA follows: TGTGCCAGCAGCTCTCCCATGGACAGGATCTACGAGCAGTACTTC. It translates to CASSSPMDRIYEQYF.

This chain joins TRBV4-2 and TRBJ2-3, with TRBD1 matching over 7 bases. The germline gives CDR1 LGHNA, CDR2 YNFKEQ. Unmatched junction bases numbered 2, after V lost 4 bases and J lost 1 base. CDR3 length: 14 residues. CDR3 DNA: TGTGCCAGCAGCCTGGGGACAGGCACAGATACGCAGTATTTT. This sequence encodes CASSLGTGTDTQYF.

The V call is TRBV19, the J call TRBJ1-1; possible D gene TRBD1, 5 bases. From germline, CDR1 is LNHDA and CDR2 SQIVND (reference sequence). The germline V and J ends were trimmed by 5 bases and 5 bases, with 15 bases remaining between them. The CDR3 has 14 amino acids. The CDR3 is CASSWGPAQTEAFF. In DNA, the CDR3 is TGTGCCAGTAGTTGGGGCCCCGCTCAAACTGAAGCTTTCTTT.

The CDR3 DNA follows: TGTGCCTGGAGTAGTCAGGGTAACGAGCAGTACTTC. This sequence encodes CAWSSQGNEQYF. This chain connects TRBV30 to TRBJ2-7, with a weak D call TRBD1 (5 bases). Trimming cost V 2 bases and J 5 bases, with 10 bases left between them. Germline V gives CDR1 GTSNPN, CDR2 SVGIG (reference sequence). CDR3 size: 12 residues.

This clone appeared once. The CDR3 spells CASSESGSLSEQYF. CDR3 bases: TGTGCCAGCAGTGAATCGGGGTCCCTCTCCGAGCAGTACTTC. The chain employs TRBV25-1 and TRBJ2-7; D possibly corresponds to TRBD2 (5 bases). V was pared by 1 base and J by 6 bases, with 13 bases between. Looked up from germline, CDR1 is MGHDK and CDR2 is SYGVNS. This CDR3 comprises 14 residues.

The CDR3 sequence is CASSARGRGITNEKLFF. The DNA of the CDR3 is TGCGCCAGCAGCGCCAGGGGCAGGGGAATAACTAATGAAAAACTGTTTTTT. V usage is TRBV4-1 and J usage is TRBJ1-4; D perhaps matches TRBD1 (6 bases). The V end was cut by 5 bases, the J end by 1 base, with 17 bases between. This CDR3 is 17 amino acids long. Germline V lookup: CDR1 MGHRA, CDR2 YSYEKL.

The V and J genes are TRBV3-1 (or the pseudogene TRBV3-2) and TRBJ1-1, with 8 bases matching TRBD1. The CDR3 totals 14 residues. In germline, CDR1 is LGHDT, CDR2 YNNKEL (reference sequence). Unmatched junction bases numbered 9, after V lost 3 bases and J lost 9 bases. The chain's CDR3 is CASSQAPGQDKAFF. The CDR3 DNA follows: TGTGCCAGCAGCCAGGCCCCGGGACAGGACAAAGCTTTCTTT.

The chain has TRBV4-1 and TRBJ1-3; TRBD1 matches at 8 bases. This CDR3 has 15 amino acids. The V gene's germline CDR1 is MGHRA and CDR2 YSYEKL. V dropped 1 base and J dropped 6; count of bases not matched to a gene: 5. The chain's CDR3 is CASSQAGQGQNTIYF. The CDR3 DNA reads TGCGCCAGCAGCCAAGCCGGACAGGGACAAAACACCATATATTTT.

The rearrangement uses TRBV28 and TRBJ2-1; D unclear. V dropped 5 bases and J dropped 3 bases, with 5 bases sitting between them. Germline V CDR1 and CDR2: MDHEN, SYDVKM. This CDR3 region has 12 residues. CDR3 residues: CASSPGYNEQFF. The CDR3 coding sequence is TGTGCCAGCAGTCCGGGCTACAATGAGCAGTTCTTC. Complete variable domain (other parts from reference TRBV28 and TRBJ2-1): DVKVTQSSRYLVKRTGEKVFLECVQDMDHENMFWYRQDPGLGLRLIYFSYDVKMKEKGDIPEGYSVSREKKERFSLILESASTNQTSMYLCASSPGYNEQFFGPGTRLTVL.

The CDR3 nucleotides are TGCGCCAGCAGCCATGACAGAGCCTCTGGAAACACCATATATTTT. It yields the protein CASSHDRASGNTIYF. V is TRBV5-1 and J is TRBJ1-3; D may be TRBD1 (5 bases). This CDR3 is 15 amino acids long. The V end was cut by 4 bases, the J end by 0 bases, with 11 bases between. The germline gives CDR1 SGHRS, CDR2 YFSETQ.

The chain links TRBV7-2 to TRBJ2-7; TRBD1 matches 9 bases. Germline loops: CDR1 SGHTA, CDR2 FQGNSA. The length of the CDR3 is 15 residues. J was trimmed by 2 bases and V by 1 base; bases with no gene match: 3. The CDR3 sequence is CASSLGTGVAYEQYF. As DNA, the CDR3 is TGTGCCAGCAGCTTAGGGACAGGGGTAGCCTACGAGCAGTACTTC.

The chain employs TRBV3-1 (or the pseudogene TRBV3-2) and TRBJ2-2, with 7 bases lining up with TRBD2. The CDR3 totals 15 residues. V shed 3 bases, J shed 5 bases, and the junction held 6 bases outside the gene matches. Germline CDR1 reads LGHDT; CDR2 reads YNNKEL (reference sequence). The CDR3: CASSHQLARTGELFF. Here the CDR3 DNA reads TGTGCCAGCAGCCACCAACTAGCGAGGACCGGGGAGCTGTTTTTT.

The gene calls are TRBV7-9 and TRBJ1-1; 7 bases match TRBD1. Germline CDR1 and CDR2: SEHNR and FQNEAQ (reference sequence). V dropped 3 bases and J dropped 5; count of bases not matched to a gene: 9. CDR3 length: 15 amino acids. The CDR3 is CASSFTDRMRTEAFF. The CDR3 bases are TGTGCCAGCAGCTTCACGGACAGGATGAGGACTGAAGCTTTCTTT.

The V gene is TRBV23-1, the J gene TRBJ1-2; D is undetermined. TRBV23-1 is an ORF, and what it does is uncertain. Trimming removed 7 bases at V and 6 bases at J, with 21 bases between. The CDR3 is 15 amino acids. CDR3 nucleotides: TGCGCCAGCATGGAGGTATGCGAGGGATCCCATGGCTACACCTTC. Translated: CASMEVCEGSHGYTF.

V usage is TRBV14 and J usage is TRBJ1-5, with D possibly matching TRBD1 (6 bases). Germline CDR1 and CDR2: SGHDN and FVKESK. The CDR3 runs to 14 residues. Trimming cost V 4 bases and J 1 base, with 8 bases left between them. As DNA, the CDR3 is TGTGCCAGCAGCCCTAGGGGGAGCAATCAGCCCCAGCATTTT. Translating it yields CASSPRGSNQPQHF.

This clone has only one observation. V usage is TRBV28 and J usage is TRBJ2-1; 7 nucleotides line up with TRBD1. Losses at the gene ends were 5 bases for V and 7 bases for J; bases not matched to a gene: 11. This CDR3 region has 15 residues. The germline CDR1 and CDR2 sequences are MDHEN and SYDVKM. CDR3 in DNA: TGTGCCAGCAGTCTACCAGACAGGGTTGGAAATGAGCAGTTCTTC. Its translation: CASSLPDRVGNEQFF.

This rearrangement joins TRBV7-8 to TRBJ1-1, with TRBD1 identical over 7 bases. V was clipped by 4 bases and J by 0 bases; unmatched bases: 5. CDR1 and CDR2 (germline): SGHVS, FQNEAQ. The CDR3 consists of 15 residues. Here the CDR3 reads CASSSPGTVNTEAFF. CDR3 nucleotides: TGTGCCAGCAGCTCGCCCGGGACAGTGAACACTGAAGCTTTCTTT.